This passage covers 22 T cell receptor beta chains from one sample sequenced in a study of post-analysis software for immune sequencing data. These receptors have no identified antigens. Unique molecular identifiers were built into the TCR beta cDNA libraries. TCRdb processed the PCR reads anew with MiXCR; each CDR3 protein has one entry. The repertoire holds approximately 570,000 distinct CDR3 sequences, with around 44% as singletons. General study findings and limits: Five or six TRBV segments were significantly more frequent in patients than in controls. TRBV5-6, TRBV5-1 and TRBV20-1 were among these segments.

Sample: blood. The source is a girl aged 10 to 17 with multiple sclerosis.

The V and J genes are TRBV6-4 and TRBJ1-5; maybe TRBD1 (5 bases). CDR1 MRHNA and CDR2 SNTAGT come from the germline V gene. The CDR3 has 15 residues. The germline V and J ends were trimmed by 8 bases and 6 bases, with 20 bases remaining between them. The CDR3 bases are TGTGCCAGCTCTCTTAAGGGGCAGGGCGCTCAGCCCCAGCATTTT. Amino acid sequence: CASSLKGQGAQPQHF.

The chain recombines TRBV20-1 with TRBJ2-3; D is uncertain. Germline V gene lookup returns CDR1 DFQATT and CDR2 SNEGSKA (reference sequence). The germline V and J ends were trimmed by 2 bases and 5 bases, with 5 bases remaining between them. CDR3 length: 11 residues. The CDR3 loop is CSARQVDTQYF. CDR3 DNA: TGCAGTGCTAGACAAGTAGATACGCAGTATTTT.

The chain combines TRBV12-3 or TRBV12-4 with TRBJ2-1, with D perhaps matching TRBD1 (6 bases). This CDR3 region has 15 residues. Trimming cost V 6 bases and J 0 bases, with 12 bases left between them. The CDR3: CASRWTESSYNEQFF. The CDR3 bases are TGTGCCAGCAGGTGGACAGAGAGCTCCTACAATGAGCAGTTCTTC.

There are a few counts of this clonotype. The chain uses TRBV6-4 and TRBJ2-3; TRBD2 agrees at 13 bases. V shed 5 bases and J 4 bases; nucleotides not matched to a gene: 3. The CDR3 loop spans 15 amino acids. Looked up from germline, CDR1 is MRHNA and CDR2 is SNTAGT. The CDR3 bases are TGTGCCAGCAGTCGACTAGCGGGGGGTTCAGATACGCAGTATTTT. Translating it yields CASSRLAGGSDTQYF.

The chain has TRBV20-1 and TRBJ2-5; 9 bases line up with TRBD2. Per the germline V gene, CDR1 is DFQATT and CDR2 is SNEGSKA (reference sequence). The CDR3 has 15 amino acids. The V segment lost 0 bases and the J segment 9 bases; nucleotides outside the gene matches: 11. CDR3 region: CSAREAAGGSPSQYF. As DNA, the CDR3 is TGCAGTGCTAGAGAGGCAGCGGGAGGATCCCCGTCCCAGTACTTC.

This clonotype turned up a few times. This sequence joins TRBV3-1 and TRBJ1-2; D is undetermined. This CDR3 is built from 15 residues. V lost 0 bases to trimming and J lost 8 bases, with 16 bases between them. Germline CDR1 LGHDT, CDR2 YNNKEL (reference sequence). CDR3 sequence: CASSQDHQTFWGYTF. The CDR3 DNA reads TGTGCCAGCAGCCAAGATCACCAAACGTTCTGGGGCTACACCTTC.

V usage is TRBV20-1 and J usage is TRBJ1-2, with D perhaps matching TRBD1 (6 bases). V was pared by 5 bases and J by 7 bases, with 17 bases between. The germline CDR1 and CDR2 sequences are DFQATT and SNEGSKA (reference sequence). This CDR3 spans 13 amino acids. The CDR3 coding sequence is TGCAGTGCTCCTGCAGGGGAAAAGGCTGGCTACACCTTC. Its protein is CSAPAGEKAGYTF.

The rearrangement joins TRBV12-3 or TRBV12-4 to TRBJ1-2; 7 bases match TRBD1. The length of the CDR3 is 12 residues. The V and J ends lost 5 bases and 6 bases, in that order; junction bases with no gene match: 3. CDR3 DNA: TGTGCCAGCAGTGACAGGGTTCATGGCTACACCTTC. This sequence encodes CASSDRVHGYTF.

This rearrangement joins TRBV4-1 to TRBJ1-2; weak D call: TRBD1 (5 bases). The CDR3 totals 18 residues. Germline V gives CDR1 MGHRA, CDR2 YSYEKL. Trimming removed 0 bases at V and 4 bases at J, with 21 bases between. The chain's CDR3 is CASSQDSGGYDNSYGYTF. DNA for the CDR3: TGCGCCAGCAGCCAAGATTCGGGGGGTTATGATAATAGCTATGGCTACACCTTC.

The V gene is TRBV12-3 or TRBV12-4, the J gene TRBJ1-1; the match to TRBD1 covers 7 bases. The CDR3 loop spans 11 amino acids. The V and J ends lost 10 bases and 6 bases, in that order; junction bases with no gene match: 5. The CDR3 protein is CATWTGPEAFF. DNA for the CDR3: TGTGCCACCTGGACAGGACCTGAAGCTTTCTTT.

The sample holds many counts of this clonotype. This rearrangement joins TRBV6-1 to TRBJ2-1; TRBD2 matches 9 bases. The V gene end was trimmed by 8 bases and the J gene end by 0 bases; junction bases not matched to a gene: 2. Germline V gives CDR1 MNHNS, CDR2 SASEGT. This CDR3 spans 14 amino acids. CDR3 residues: CASLAGISYNEQFF. Written as DNA, the CDR3 is TGTGCCAGCCTAGCGGGAATCTCCTACAATGAGCAGTTCTTC.

This sequence joins TRBV2 and TRBJ2-4; D may be TRBD1 (5 bases). Germline V lookup: CDR1 SNHLY, CDR2 FYNNEI. Trimming stripped 4 bases from V and 7 bases from J, with 11 bases between. The CDR3 covers 13 residues. This CDR3 is CASSAAGMNIQYF. CDR3 DNA: TGTGCCAGCAGTGCAGCAGGGATGAACATTCAGTACTTC.

In its sample, this clonotype was seen a few times. This chain links TRBV5-4 with TRBJ2-1; 10 bases fit TRBD1. The CDR3 is 18 residues long. V was clipped by 1 base and J by 9 bases; unmatched bases: 16. Germline V CDR1 and CDR2: SGHNT, YYREEE (reference sequence). The CDR3 reads CASSLTPDRGRRASEQFF. The CDR3 DNA is TGTGCCAGCAGCTTGACGCCCGACAGGGGGCGCCGGGCAAGTGAGCAGTTCTTC.

V gene TRBV4-1 combines with J gene TRBJ2-5; maybe TRBD2 (6 bases). Germline CDR1 MGHRA, CDR2 YSYEKL. CDR3 length: 15 residues. V lost 1 base, J lost 1 base, and 10 bases lay in between. CDR3 region: CASSQVGGAQETQYF. The DNA of the CDR3 is TGCGCCAGCAGCCAAGTTGGAGGGGCCCAAGAGACCCAGTACTTC.

This clonotype was seen a handful of times. The V call is TRBV6-5, the J call TRBJ1-2; possible D gene TRBD1, 5 bases. Germline V lookup: CDR1 MNHEY, CDR2 SVGAGI. The CDR3 has 12 amino acids. Between the trimmed V and J ends, which lost 5 bases and 3 bases, there was a span of 7 bases. Here the CDR3 reads CASSPGHYGYTF. The CDR3 coding sequence is TGTGCCAGCAGTCCAGGGCACTATGGCTACACCTTC.

The chain has TRBV20-1 and TRBJ1-2; D is unresolved. CDR1 and CDR2 (germline): DFQATT, SNEGSKA (reference sequence). The CDR3 has 18 residues. Trimming stripped 5 bases from V and 4 bases from J, with 29 bases between. The CDR3 region has the DNA TGCAGTGCTCCTCAGATGCCCGTTTCCAATCTCTTCTTCTATGGCTACACCTTC. Amino acids: CSAPQMPVSNLFFYGYTF.

This clonotype was seen a few times. This chain links TRBV7-9 with TRBJ2-6, with D unclear. In germline, CDR1 is SEHNR, CDR2 FQNEAQ (reference sequence). The CDR3 contains 18 residues. The V end lost 1 base, the J end lost 0 bases, and 13 bases lay between the germline ends. CDR3 in DNA: TGTGCCAGCAGCTTAGTCCGGGCAGCTAACTCTGGGGCCAACGTCCTGACTTTC. Its translation is CASSLVRAANSGANVLTF.

Comment on this clonotype: At one boundary the junction diverges from the germline segment, which might be a read error. This sequence joins TRBV29-1 and TRBJ2-5; 8 positions match TRBD2. The V gene's germline CDR1 is SQVTM and CDR2 ANQGSEA. CDR3 length equals 12 residues. The chain's CDR3 is CSVEAGEKTQYF. DNA of the CDR3: TGCAGCGTGGAAGCGGGGGAGAAGACCCAGTACTTC.

The rearrangement uses TRBV6-1 and TRBJ1-5; tentatively, D is TRBD1 (6 bases). Germline V gene data show CDR1 as MNHNS and CDR2 as SASEGT. V lost 7 bases, J lost 6 bases, and 10 bases lay in between. The CDR3 loop spans 12 amino acids. The CDR3 sequence: CASKGGGQPQHF. In nucleotides, the CDR3 is TGTGCCAGCAAAGGAGGGGGTCAGCCCCAGCATTTT.

J is TRBJ2-1 and V is TRBV20-1; D perhaps matches TRBD2 (5 bases). The CDR3 consists of 18 residues. Trimming took 6 bases from V and 1 from J, leaving 25 bases between them. Germline CDR1 and CDR2: DFQATT and SNEGSKA (reference sequence). The CDR3 here is CSAFGIGGVKESYNEQFF. The CDR3 DNA follows: TGCAGTGCCTTTGGCATCGGAGGTGTTAAGGAGTCCTACAATGAGCAGTTCTTC.

J is TRBJ2-1 and V is TRBV14; D is perhaps TRBD1 or TRBD2 (6 bases each). The CDR3 consists of 13 residues. V was cut by 1 base and J by 9 bases, with 10 bases left in between. Germline loops: CDR1 SGHDN, CDR2 FVKESK. CDR3 in amino acids: CASSQGGASEQFF. The CDR3 DNA reads as TGTGCCAGCAGCCAAGGGGGGGCCAGTGAGCAGTTCTTC.

In its sample, this clonotype was seen a few times. This may be a read error, as it is one base from a much larger clone. This chain connects TRBV27 to TRBJ2-5; D gene uncertain. CDR1 and CDR2 (germline): MNHEY, SMNVEV (reference sequence). The CDR3 consists of 14 residues. Between the trimmed V and J ends, which lost 2 bases and 11 bases, there was a span of 18 bases. The CDR3 DNA reads TGTGCCAGCAGTTTAGGATCGAGTCCTAAGGAGCAGTACTTC. Translation gives CASSLGSSPKEQYF.